This T cell receptor (beta chain) is from a study of CD8 T cells in ankylosing spondylitis. Study results and caveats: There was reportedly significant enrichment of clones that were disease-linked in matched ankylosing spondylitis synovial fluid. There was a TCR beta motif, made of fewer than 10 highly homologous variants, that appeared characteristic of ankylosing spondylitis blood. Earlier work had already found some motif variants in reactive arthritis synovial fluid and blood. In peripheral blood, disease-linked CD8+ clones occurred at relatively low frequencies.

MiXCR was run by TCRdb on the 5' RACE reads, yielding one entry per CDR3 protein. In the table there are about 340,000 distinct CDR3 sequences, 20% to 25% of which are singletons. Points on this clonotype: Its target is unknown.

This CDR3 comprises 13 residues. With 1 base clipped from V and 5 bases from J, the junction kept 4 bases outside the gene matches. Germline CDR1 DFQATT, CDR2 SNEGSKA (reference sequence). The sequence was obtained from a male donor with ankylosing spondylitis or in good health (not recorded which). The specimen was blood, either unsorted or a sorted T cell fraction (not recorded which). The chain couples TRBV20-1 to TRBJ2-7; 8 bases match TRBD1. For the CDR3, the DNA is TGCAGTGCTAGAGGACAGGGGAGGCACGAGCAGTACTTC. Its protein is CSARGQGRHEQYF.